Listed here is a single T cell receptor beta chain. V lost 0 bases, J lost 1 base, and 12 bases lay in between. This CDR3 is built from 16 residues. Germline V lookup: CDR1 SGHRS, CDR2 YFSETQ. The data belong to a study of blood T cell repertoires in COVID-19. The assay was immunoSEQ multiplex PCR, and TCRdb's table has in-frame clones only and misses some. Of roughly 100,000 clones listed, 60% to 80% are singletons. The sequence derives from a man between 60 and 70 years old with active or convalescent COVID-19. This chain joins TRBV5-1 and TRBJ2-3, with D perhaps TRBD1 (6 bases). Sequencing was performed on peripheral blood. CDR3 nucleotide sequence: TGCGCCAGCAGCTTGGCCTCTGGGGGCCGCACAGATACGCAGTATTTT. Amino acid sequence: CASSLASGGRTDTQYF.